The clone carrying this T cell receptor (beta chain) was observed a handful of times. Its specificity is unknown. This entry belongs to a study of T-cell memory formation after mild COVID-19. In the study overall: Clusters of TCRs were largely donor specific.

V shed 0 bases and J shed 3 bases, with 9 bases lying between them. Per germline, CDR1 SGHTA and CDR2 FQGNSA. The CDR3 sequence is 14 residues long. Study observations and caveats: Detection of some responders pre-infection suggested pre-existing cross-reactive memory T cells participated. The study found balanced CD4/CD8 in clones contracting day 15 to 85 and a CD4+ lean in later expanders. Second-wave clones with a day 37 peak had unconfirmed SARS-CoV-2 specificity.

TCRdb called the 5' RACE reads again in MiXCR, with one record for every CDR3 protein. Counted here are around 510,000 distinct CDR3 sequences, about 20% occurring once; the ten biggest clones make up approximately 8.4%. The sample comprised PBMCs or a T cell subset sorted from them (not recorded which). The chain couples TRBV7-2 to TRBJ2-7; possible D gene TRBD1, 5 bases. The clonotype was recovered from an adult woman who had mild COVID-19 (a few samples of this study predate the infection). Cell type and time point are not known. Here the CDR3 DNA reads TGTGCCAGCAGCTTAGCGGGGCAGTACTACGAGCAGTACTTC. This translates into CASSLAGQYYEQYF.